This TCR beta chain derives from a study of OX40 agonist ivuxolimab in advanced cancers. Details on this clone: Its antigen is as yet unknown.

Germline CDR1 reads SGDLS; CDR2 reads YYNGEE. The CDR3 has 15 residues. The junction had 3 bases not matched to a gene; V was cut back by 2 bases and J by 1 base. Researchers took blood at baseline, on cycle 4 day 1, and on cycle 7 day 1. Some clones are missing from TCRdb's copy, which holds only in-frame ones; the method was immunoSEQ multiplex PCR. The profile shows 50,000 to 70,000 clones, around 88% of them singletons. Points from the study as a whole: Nonresponders included some who also had low normalized T-cell clonal expansion. On average, CD8+ T cells had more expanded clones than CD4+. Dose levels from 0.1 to 3.0 mg/kg saw CD4+ and CD8+ blood T cells expand clonally by week 6.

The gene calls are TRBV9 and TRBJ2-1; 7 nucleotides match TRBD2. The starting material was CD4+ or CD8+ T cells sorted from blood, obtained in a trial of the OX40 agonist ivuxolimab. This clonotype was sampled from an adult with an advanced solid tumor such as melanoma, head and neck, liver or kidney cancer. In DNA, the CDR3 is TGTGCCAGCAGCGTGGCGGGAGTATCCTACAATGAGCAGTTCTTC. This encodes CASSVAGVSYNEQFF.